Listed below are T cell receptor beta chains from one sample, sequenced in a study of blood T cell repertoires in COVID-19. This table comes from immunoSEQ multiplex PCR, and its TCRdb copy is limited to in-frame clones, with some not included. Seen here are about 220,000 clones, under 90% observed once, and the top ten hold 3.6%. What was sequenced was peripheral blood. These receptors all stem from a woman older than 75 with acute or convalescent COVID-19. CDR3s include the opening cysteine and the closing phenylalanine or tryptophan. D genes are given only for firm matches. Clone size is not always given. Where it is, it says once, few, many or a class for expanded clones.

J,D,size,V,CDR3,DNA
TRBJ2-7,TRBD1,NA,TRBV5-1,CASSLSAGTDPYEQYF,TGCGCCAGCAGCTTGTCTGCCGGGACAGATCCATACGAGCAGTACTTC
TRBJ2-2,NA,NA,TRBV25-1,CATQGTKSNTGELFF,TGTGCCACCCAAGGGACAAAAAGCAACACCGGGGAGCTGTTTTTT
TRBJ1-1,NA,once,TRBV6-5,CASSYGSWNTEAFF,TGTGCCAGCAGTTACGGGAGCTGGAACACTGAAGCTTTCTTT
TRBJ2-1,TRBD2,NA,TRBV9,CASSQLAGLNEQFF,TGTGCCAGCAGCCAACTAGCGGGGTTGAATGAGCAGTTCTTC
TRBJ1-2,NA,NA,TRBV6-7,CATTQTDSYYGYTF,TGTGCCACCACACAGACCGACAGCTACTATGGCTACACCTTC
TRBJ2-1,TRBD2,NA,TRBV16,CASSQLADSYNEQFF,TGTGCCAGCAGTCAACTAGCGGACTCCTACAATGAGCAGTTCTTC
TRBJ1-3,NA,NA,TRBV5-1,CASSVETAGNTIYF,TGCGCCAGCAGCGTAGAAACGGCTGGAAACACCATATATTTT
TRBJ2-2,TRBD2,NA,TRBV27,CASRPRWAGGTGELFF,TGTGCCAGCAGACCCCGGTGGGCGGGGGGGACCGGGGAGCTGTTTTTT
TRBJ1-5,TRBD1,once,TRBV15,CATSTGGNQPQHF,TGTGCCACCAGCACAGGGGGAAATCAGCCCCAGCATTTT
TRBJ2-2,NA,NA,TRBV11-3,CASSPNTGELFF,TGTGCCAGCAGCCCTAACACCGGGGAGCTGTTTTTT
TRBJ1-1,NA,NA,TRBV18,CASSPDSANLDTEAFF,TGTGCCAGCTCACCGGACAGCGCCAACCTAGACACTGAAGCTTTCTTT
TRBJ1-5,TRBD1,NA,TRBV30,CAWSGDRGRGNQPQHF,TGTGCCTGGAGCGGGGACAGGGGGCGAGGCAATCAGCCCCAGCATTTT
TRBJ1-3,NA,NA,TRBV3-1/TRBV3-2,CASSQDQISGNTIYF,TGTGCCAGCAGCCAAGATCAAATCTCTGGAAACACCATATATTTT
TRBJ2-3,NA,NA,TRBV5-4,CASSLAVSTQYF,TGTGCCAGCAGCTTGGCGGTATCCACGCAGTATTTT
TRBJ1-1,NA,NA,TRBV9,CASSVVGGWGNTEAFF,TGTGCCAGCAGCGTAGTTGGAGGGTGGGGGAACACTGAAGCTTTCTTT
TRBJ1-1,NA,NA,TRBV3-1/TRBV3-2,CASSQVGGNTEAFF,TGTGCCAGCAGCCAAGTTGGCGGAAACACTGAAGCTTTCTTT
TRBJ1-1,NA,NA,TRBV11-3,CASSSRRGEAFF,TGTGCCAGCAGCTCGAGGAGGGGTGAAGCTTTCTTT
TRBJ2-2,TRBD2,NA,TRBV7-2,CASTIRGGANTGELFF,TGTGCCAGCACCATTCGGGGGGGGGCGAACACCGGGGAGCTGTTTTTT
TRBJ1-5,NA,NA,TRBV6-2/TRBV6-3,CASSQDRNQPQHF,TGTGCCAGCAGTCAGGACAGAAATCAGCCCCAGCATTTT
TRBJ1-2,TRBD1,NA,TRBV5-1,CASSYGQGDSYFNYGYTF,TGCGCCAGCAGCTACGGACAGGGCGATAGTTATTTCAACTATGGCTACACCTTC
TRBJ1-1,NA,NA,TRBV2,CASSEEADTEAFF,TGTGCCAGCAGTGAAGAGGCGGACACTGAAGCTTTCTTT
TRBJ1-2,NA,few,TRBV9,CASSVETGNYGYTF,TGTGCCAGCAGCGTAGAGACAGGAAACTATGGCTACACCTTC
TRBJ2-5,TRBD2,NA,TRBV2,CASSVAGAGQETQYF,TGTGCCAGCAGTGTAGCGGGGGCGGGTCAAGAGACCCAGTACTTC
TRBJ1-1,NA,NA,TRBV2,CASSEGVGPSEAFF,TGTGCCAGCAGTGAAGGGGTGGGGCCCTCTGAAGCTTTCTTT
TRBJ1-5,TRBD1,NA,TRBV18,CASSPFDRGSDNQPQHF,TGTGCCAGCTCACCGTTCGACAGGGGGAGTGACAATCAGCCCCAGCATTTT
TRBJ1-5,NA,NA,TRBV7-2,CASSLRGGDQPQHF,TGTGCCAGCAGCTTGAGGGGAGGCGATCAGCCCCAGCATTTT
TRBJ2-1,NA,NA,TRBV7-9,CASSFLTITNEQFF,TGTGCCAGCAGCTTCCTGACAATTACGAATGAGCAGTTCTTC
TRBJ2-7,TRBD1,NA,TRBV5-1,CASSLDRQGSGEQYF,TGCGCCAGCAGCTTGGACCGACAGGGGTCGGGAGAGCAGTACTTC
TRBJ2-3,NA,NA,TRBV24-1,CATSDPGGATDTQYF,TGTGCCACCAGTGATCCGGGTGGGGCAACAGATACGCAGTATTTT
TRBJ2-7,NA,NA,TRBV3-1/TRBV3-2,CASSQEAGAPYEQYF,TGTGCCAGCAGCCAAGAGGCGGGGGCCCCCTACGAGCAGTACTTC
TRBJ1-1,NA,NA,TRBV5-5,CASSLPPGVNTEAFF,TGTGCCAGCAGCTTGCCCCCCGGGGTGAACACTGAAGCTTTCTTT
TRBJ1-6,NA,NA,TRBV9,CASSVGQAGPLHF,TGTGCCAGCAGCGTAGGACAGGCAGGGCCCCTCCACTTT
TRBJ1-1,NA,NA,TRBV7-2,CASSFPNTEAFF,TGTGCCAGCAGCTTCCCTAACACTGAAGCTTTCTTT
TRBJ1-1,NA,NA,TRBV14,CASSQEAWTEAFF,TGTGCCAGCAGCCAAGAAGCCTGGACTGAAGCTTTCTTT
TRBJ1-6,TRBD1,NA,TRBV10-2,CASSMRAGGVPGGSPLHF,TGCGCCAGCAGTATGAGGGCAGGGGGCGTCCCCGGGGGTTCACCCCTCCACTTT
TRBJ2-3,TRBD1,once,TRBV5-1,CASSLGPGQGGTDTQYF,TGCGCCAGCAGCTTGGGGCCGGGACAGGGAGGAACAGATACGCAGTATTTT
TRBJ1-6,NA,NA,TRBV29-1,CSVGSGVENSPLHF,TGCAGCGTTGGCTCAGGGGTAGAGAATTCACCCCTCCACTTT
TRBJ2-5,TRBD1,NA,TRBV19,CASSSQDRQETQYF,TGTGCCAGTAGTTCTCAGGACAGGCAGGAGACCCAGTACTTC
TRBJ2-7,NA,NA,TRBV28,CASTIGGVSYEQYF,TGTGCCAGCACCATAGGGGGGGTTTCCTACGAGCAGTACTTC
TRBJ2-1,NA,NA,TRBV9,CASSVDGGGHNEQFF,TGTGCCAGCAGCGTAGATGGGGGCGGGCACAATGAGCAGTTCTTC
TRBJ2-1,TRBD2,NA,TRBV7-8,CASSLFRAGGHNEQFF,TGTGCCAGCAGCTTGTTTCGGGCGGGGGGCCACAATGAGCAGTTCTTC
TRBJ2-3,NA,NA,TRBV15,CATSRVGGAMDTQYF,TGTGCCACCAGCAGAGTAGGTGGGGCCATGGATACGCAGTATTTT
TRBJ1-5,NA,NA,TRBV21-1,CASSKVPGQGQTLIDQPQHF,TGTGCCAGCAGCAAAGTTCCCGGACAGGGACAAACACTTATAGATCAGCCCCAGCATTTT
TRBJ2-7,TRBD1,NA,TRBV11-3,CASSSRQGGYEQYF,TGTGCCAGCAGCTCCCGACAGGGCGGCTACGAGCAGTACTTC
TRBJ2-5,TRBD2,NA,TRBV9,CASSVTGGALFGETQYF,TGTGCCAGCAGCGTAACCGGGGGGGCCCTTTTTGGAGAGACCCAGTACTTC
TRBJ1-6,TRBD1,NA,TRBV6-5,CASRGFDRGNSPLHF,TGTGCCAGCAGGGGGTTTGACAGGGGTAATTCACCCCTCCACTTT
TRBJ1-1,NA,NA,TRBV4-1,CASSQAAPQGTEAFF,TGCGCCAGCAGCCAAGCGGCCCCACAGGGCACTGAAGCTTTCTTT
TRBJ1-1,TRBD1,NA,TRBV5-6,CASSVDRRNTEAFF,TGTGCCAGCAGCGTGGACAGGCGGAACACTGAAGCTTTCTTT
TRBJ2-3,TRBD1,once,TRBV7-2,CASSPLRGQDTQYF,TGTGCCAGCAGCCCCCTGAGGGGGCAAGATACGCAGTATTTT
TRBJ2-7,TRBD1,NA,TRBV6-5,CASFGTGGSEQYF,TGTGCCAGCTTCGGGACAGGGGGTAGCGAGCAGTACTTC
TRBJ1-1,NA,NA,TRBV10-3,CAIGGMGTEAFF,TGTGCCATCGGGGGGATGGGCACTGAAGCTTTCTTT
TRBJ1-2,NA,NA,TRBV14,CASSQASGRGYTF,TGTGCCAGCAGCCAAGCGTCAGGCCGTGGCTACACCTTC
TRBJ1-1,TRBD1,NA,TRBV25-1,CASSDNRGPFTEAFF,TGTGCCAGCAGTGACAACAGGGGGCCTTTCACTGAAGCTTTCTTT
TRBJ1-3,NA,NA,TRBV27,CASSLRSPGTGNTIYF,TGTGCCAGCAGTTTACGGAGTCCCGGGACAGGAAACACCATATATTTT
TRBJ2-7,TRBD1,once,TRBV19,CASSIRSGQGYEQYF,TGTGCCAGTAGTATCCGTTCGGGACAGGGCTACGAGCAGTACTTC
TRBJ2-7,TRBD1,NA,TRBV7-2,CASSRGQGNYEQYF,TGTGCCAGCAGCCGTGGACAGGGGAACTACGAGCAGTACTTC